Listed below are T cell receptor beta chains from one sample, sequenced in a study of blood T cell repertoires in COVID-19. Sequencing was performed with immunoSEQ multiplex PCR; in TCRdb, only in-frame clones are kept and a portion is missing. The sample lists 90,000 to 120,000 clones; around 82% were seen once. Sequencing used peripheral blood. These receptors were collected from a human donor in a cohort sampled during active COVID-19. The CDR3 runs from the conserved cysteine through the conserved F or W. The order of the fields is clone size, D gene, J gene, CDR3 length, V gene, CDR3 protein, CDR3 DNA. A D gene is named only where the DNA matches it firmly. Clone size, where shown, is once, few, many, or a class for clones that have expanded.

>-|-|TRBJ2-5|15|TRBV7-7
CASSLAETGQETQYF
TGTGCTAGCAGCTTAGCGGAGACCGGACAAGAGACCCAGTACTTC
>-|TRBD1|TRBJ1-1|14|TRBV29-1
CSVWRGTGVTEAFF
TGCAGCGTCTGGCGAGGGACAGGGGTCACTGAAGCTTTCTTT
>-|-|TRBJ2-1|14|TRBV19
CASRMSGSYNEQFF
TGTGCCAGTAGGATGTCGGGTTCCTACAATGAGCAGTTCTTC
>-|-|TRBJ1-3|13|TRBV9
CASTPAGGNTIYF
TGTGCCAGCACTCCAGCGGGGGGAAACACCATATATTTT
>-|TRBD2|TRBJ2-3|15|TRBV7-2
CASSLVAGVSDTQYF
TGTGCCAGCAGCTTAGTAGCGGGAGTTTCAGATACGCAGTATTTT
>-|TRBD1|TRBJ1-2|13|TRBV3-1/TRBV3-2
CASSQTGTYGYTF
TGTGCCAGCAGCCAGACAGGGACCTATGGCTACACCTTC
>-|TRBD2|TRBJ2-1|17|TRBV2
CASISDALAGGYNEQFF
TGTGCCAGCATTAGTGATGCCCTAGCGGGAGGGTACAATGAGCAGTTCTTC
>-|TRBD1|TRBJ1-4|15|TRBV7-2
CASSPVDRANEKLFF
TGTGCCAGCAGCCCCGTGGACAGGGCTAATGAAAAACTGTTTTTT
>once|-|TRBJ1-1|15|TRBV27
CASSTRQVLPTEAFF
TGTGCCAGCAGTACCCGACAGGTACTTCCCACTGAAGCTTTCTTT
>-|TRBD2|TRBJ2-1|15|TRBV28
CASSLAGGLRNEQFF
TGTGCCAGCAGTTTAGCGGGAGGGCTTCGGAATGAGCAGTTCTTC
>-|TRBD1|TRBJ2-5|17|TRBV7-7
CASSPSWGQGGLETQYF
TGTGCTAGCAGCCCATCATGGGGACAGGGTGGGCTGGAGACCCAGTACTTC
>-|TRBD1|TRBJ2-1|15|TRBV30
CAWRTGGSSYNEQFF
TGTGCCTGGAGGACAGGGGGTAGCTCCTACAATGAGCAGTTCTTC
>-|-|TRBJ2-1|13|TRBV28
CASSPPASRDWFF
TGTGCCAGCAGTCCCCCGGCCAGCCGGGATTGGTTCTTC
>-|TRBD2|TRBJ2-2|19|TRBV4-1
CASSPDSTSGRAKTGELFF
TGCGCCAGCAGCCCGGATTCGACTAGCGGGAGGGCTAAAACCGGGGAGCTGTTTTTT
>-|TRBD2|TRBJ2-7|15|TRBV7-2
CASSSLAGASYEQYF
TGTGCCAGCAGCTCCCTAGCGGGAGCCTCCTACGAGCAGTACTTC
>-|TRBD2|TRBJ2-2|17|TRBV7-9
CASSLDKSGTNTGELFF
TGTGCCAGCAGCTTAGATAAAAGCGGGACGAACACCGGGGAGCTGTTTTTT
>-|TRBD2|TRBJ2-1|15|TRBV15
CATSRGLAGGSEQFF
TGTGCCACCAGCAGAGGACTAGCGGGAGGTAGTGAGCAGTTCTTC
>-|-|TRBJ2-5|13|TRBV18
CASSPASAETQYF
TGTGCCAGCTCACCGGCTAGCGCCGAGACCCAGTACTTC
>-|-|TRBJ1-5|14|TRBV6-2/TRBV6-3
CASSYSFPGEPQHF
TGTGCCAGCAGTTACTCGTTCCCGGGAGAGCCCCAGCATTTT
>-|-|TRBJ2-7|15|TRBV3-1/TRBV3-2
CASSQMAGPSYEQYF
TGTGCCAGCAGCCAAATGGCAGGGCCCTCCTACGAGCAGTACTTC
>-|-|TRBJ2-3|14|TRBV18
CASSSSGIRDTQYF
TGTGCCAGCTCCTCGTCGGGGATTAGAGATACGCAGTATTTT
>-|TRBD1|TRBJ1-1|17|TRBV19
CASSTRRTGASSGEAFF
TGTGCCAGTAGTACAAGACGGACAGGGGCCTCGTCGGGAGAAGCTTTCTTT
>-|-|TRBJ1-3|13|TRBV19
CASKAGPGNTIYF
TGTGCCAGTAAGGCGGGCCCTGGAAACACCATATATTTT
>-|-|TRBJ2-3|13|TRBV2
CASRAGSTDTQYF
TGTGCCAGCAGGGCCGGGAGCACAGATACGCAGTATTTT
>-|-|TRBJ2-3|14|TRBV2
CASRPSMGPDTQYF
TGTGCCAGCAGGCCGAGCATGGGGCCAGATACGCAGTATTTT
>-|-|TRBJ2-3|14|TRBV10-3
CAISESSDVDTQYF
TGTGCCATCAGTGAGTCGAGTGATGTAGATACGCAGTATTTT
>once|-|TRBJ1-5|13|TRBV2
CASSMLGGQPQHF
TGTGCCAGCAGCATGCTTGGGGGCCAGCCCCAGCATTTT
>-|TRBD1|TRBJ2-5|15|TRBV6-7
CARWGTARSQETQYF
TGTGCCAGATGGGGGACAGCAAGGTCTCAAGAGACCCAGTACTTC
>-|-|TRBJ1-1|17|TRBV14
CASSQKLLTLGNTEAFF
TGTGCCAGCAGCCAAAAACTCCTTACCCTAGGGAACACTGAAGCTTTCTTT
>-|TRBD1|TRBJ1-5|14|TRBV4-3
CASSQGQGGQPQHF
TGCGCCAGCAGCCAAGGACAGGGAGGCCAGCCCCAGCATTTT
>-|TRBD1|TRBJ2-1|13|TRBV27
CASSLQGAHIQFF
TGTGCCAGCAGTTTACAGGGGGCGCACATCCAGTTCTTC
>-|-|TRBJ2-3|15|TRBV7-2
CASSFGGIEADTQYF
TGTGCCAGCAGCTTCGGGGGAATTGAGGCAGATACGCAGTATTTT
>-|-|TRBJ1-1|14|TRBV19
CASLLAGRNTEAFF
TGTGCCAGTTTGTTAGCGGGGAGGAACACTGAAGCTTTCTTT
>-|TRBD1|TRBJ1-4|14|TRBV11-2
CASSLVQGPLPPQF
TGTGCCAGCAGCTTAGTACAGGGGCCTCTTCCCCCTCAGTTT
>-|-|TRBJ1-5|18|TRBV28
CASRNRRSVQFGNQPQHF
TGTGCCAGCAGAAACCGCCGATCGGTCCAATTCGGGAATCAGCCCCAGCATTTT
>-|TRBD1|TRBJ2-7|12|TRBV14
CASSQTGVSLYF
TGTGCCAGCAGCCAAACAGGGGTTTCCCTGTACTTC
>-|-|TRBJ2-1|15|TRBV29-1
CSVEDPRVAYNEQFF
TGCAGCGTTGAAGACCCCAGGGTCGCCTACAATGAGCAGTTCTTC
>-|TRBD2|TRBJ2-1|19|TRBV7-2
CASSSPTSSGRQVYNEQFF
TGTGCCAGCAGCTCCCCTACCTCTAGCGGGAGGCAAGTCTACAATGAGCAGTTCTTC
>-|-|TRBJ2-1|15|TRBV7-2
CASRLRQDPYNEQFF
TGTGCCAGCAGACTAAGACAGGATCCCTACAATGAGCAGTTCTTC
>-|TRBD2|TRBJ2-7|16|TRBV5-1
CASSSRGTSGTYEQYF
TGCGCCAGCAGCTCCCGCGGGACTAGCGGAACCTACGAGCAGTACTTC
>-|TRBD1|TRBJ2-3|16|TRBV5-8
CASSTSGTGGGNTQYF
TGTGCCAGCAGCACGTCCGGGACAGGGGGCGGGAATACGCAGTATTTT
>-|TRBD2|TRBJ2-1|17|TRBV27
CASSSRLAGETYNEQFF
TGTGCCAGCAGTTCCCGACTAGCGGGAGAAACTTACAATGAGCAGTTCTTC
>-|TRBD1|TRBJ1-4|15|TRBV24-1
CATSEPGTGEEKLFF
TGTGCCACCAGTGAACCAGGGACAGGGGAGGAAAAACTGTTTTTT
>-|-|TRBJ2-7|17|TRBV15
CATSRDRGGRRTYEQYF
TGTGCCACCAGCAGAGATCGAGGGGGACGGCGAACCTACGAGCAGTACTTC
>-|-|TRBJ1-2|14|TRBV4-3
CASSQGVTNYGYTF
TGCGCCAGCAGCCAAGGAGTAACTAACTATGGCTACACCTTC
>-|TRBD2|TRBJ2-1|15|TRBV7-6
CASSPWTSGYNEQFF
TGTGCCAGCAGCCCATGGACTAGCGGCTACAATGAGCAGTTCTTC
>-|-|TRBJ1-4|15|TRBV6-1
CASSEAGTGGEKLFF
TGTGCCAGCAGTGAGGCCGGGACTGGGGGAGAAAAACTGTTTTTT
>-|-|TRBJ1-1|13|TRBV6-2/TRBV6-3
CASSYTTNTEAFF
TGTGCCAGCAGTTACACAACGAACACTGAAGCTTTCTTT
>-|-|TRBJ2-7|17|TRBV14
CASSLGFGAPATYEQYF
TGTGCCAGCAGCCTGGGTTTTGGGGCCCCAGCTACCTACGAGCAGTACTTC
>-|-|TRBJ1-1|15|TRBV4-1
CASSQGYRAATEAFF
TGCGCCAGCAGCCAAGGTTACAGGGCGGCCACTGAAGCTTTCTTT
>-|-|TRBJ2-3|12|TRBV9
CASSPGLDTQYF
TGTGCCAGCAGCCCGGGATTGGATACGCAGTATTTT
>few|TRBD2|TRBJ2-2|16|TRBV9
CASSPLGLVGTGELFF
TGTGCCAGCAGCCCCTTGGGACTAGTAGGCACCGGGGAGCTGTTTTTT
>-|-|TRBJ2-1|13|TRBV6-2/TRBV6-3
CASSYPQGNEQFF
TGTGCCAGCAGTTACCCACAGGGTAATGAGCAGTTCTTC
>-|TRBD1|TRBJ1-5|14|TRBV19
CASSTHRGNQPQHF
TGTGCCAGTAGTACCCACAGGGGAAATCAGCCCCAGCATTTT
>-|-|TRBJ1-1|11|TRBV24-1
CATSGLGRAFF
TGTGCCACCAGTGGATTGGGGCGCGCTTTCTTT